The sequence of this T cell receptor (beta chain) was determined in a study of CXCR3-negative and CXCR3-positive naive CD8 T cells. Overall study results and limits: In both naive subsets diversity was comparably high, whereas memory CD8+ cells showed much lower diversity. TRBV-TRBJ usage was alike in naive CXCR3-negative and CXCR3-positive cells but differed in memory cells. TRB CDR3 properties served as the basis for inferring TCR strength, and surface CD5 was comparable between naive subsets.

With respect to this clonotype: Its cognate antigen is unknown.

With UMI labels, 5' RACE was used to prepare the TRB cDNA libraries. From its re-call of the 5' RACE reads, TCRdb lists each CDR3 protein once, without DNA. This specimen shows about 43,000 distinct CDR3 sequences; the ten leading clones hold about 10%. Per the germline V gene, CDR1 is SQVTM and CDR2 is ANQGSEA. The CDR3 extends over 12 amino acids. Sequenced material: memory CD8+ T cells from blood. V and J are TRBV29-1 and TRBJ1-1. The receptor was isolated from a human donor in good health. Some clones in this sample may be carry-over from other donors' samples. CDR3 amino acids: CSVDSQSTEAFF.